This entry describes one T cell receptor (beta chain). Its matching antigen is unknown. Extraction and reverse transcription of RNA yielded cDNA as the sequencing template. TCRdb's table, derived via immunoSEQ multiplex PCR, lists solely in-frame clones and lacks some. Of over 150,000 clones in the sample, roughly 60% were seen once. Peripheral blood and lesional scalp punch biopsies were taken from alopecia areata patients. The data originate from a study of CD8+ T cells in alopecia areata. Study-level findings and limits: Higher clonality and more expanded CD8+ clones appeared in lesional than normal scalp.

Germline loops: CDR1 SQVTM, CDR2 ANQGSEA. The germline V and J ends were trimmed by 5 bases and 6 bases, with 19 bases remaining between them. The CDR3 loop spans 14 amino acids. The chain uses TRBV29-1 and TRBJ1-2; a possible D gene is TRBD1 (5 bases). This TCR was recovered from a human donor with alopecia areata. The specimen was CD4+ T cells sorted from blood, collected at week 0. The CDR3 sequence is CSVIFVWGGDGYTF. The CDR3 coding sequence is TGCAGCGTTATTTTCGTTTGGGGCGGGGATGGCTACACCTTC.